This T cell receptor beta chain was profiled in a study of glioma-infiltrating T cells. Findings and limits, study-wide: Only very few CDR3 sequences appeared in both tissue and blood.

The iRepertoire nested amplicon-rescue multiplex PCR amplified TCR alpha and beta CDR3s from RNA. One entry per CDR3 protein results from TCRdb running MiXCR on the multiplex PCR reads. The sample has some 190,000 distinct CDR3 sequences; over 25% are singletons. This clonotype was counted a few times. Its antigen remains unidentified. The source material was glioma tissue, nonneoplastic brain tissue, or PBMCs (not recorded which). The TCR was taken from a human donor with low-grade glioma or glioblastoma, undergoing nonglioma brain surgery, or in good health (not recorded which).

In DNA form, the CDR3 reads TGTGCCAGCAGCTTCTGGGGACTAGCGGGAGGCTCCTACAATGAGCAGTTCTTC. The encoded protein is CASSFWGLAGGSYNEQFF. The rearrangement joins TRBV7-9 to TRBJ2-1; 15 bases are a match to TRBD2. CDR1 is SEHNR and CDR2 is FQNEAQ in the germline V gene (reference sequence). The CDR3 is made up of 18 amino acids. V lost 3 bases to trimming and J lost 0 bases; unmatched junction nucleotides: 3.